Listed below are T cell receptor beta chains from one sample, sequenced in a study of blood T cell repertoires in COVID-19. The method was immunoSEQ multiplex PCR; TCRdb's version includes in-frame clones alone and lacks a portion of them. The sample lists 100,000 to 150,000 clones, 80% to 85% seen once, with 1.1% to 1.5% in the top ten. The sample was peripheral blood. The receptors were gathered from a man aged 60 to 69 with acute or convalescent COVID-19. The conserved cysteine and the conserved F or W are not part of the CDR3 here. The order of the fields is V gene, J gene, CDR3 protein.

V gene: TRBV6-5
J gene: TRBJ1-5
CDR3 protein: ASSRGQVGQPQH

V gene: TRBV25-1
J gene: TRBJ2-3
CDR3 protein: ASLGDRATDTQY

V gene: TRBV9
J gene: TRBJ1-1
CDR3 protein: ASSLDEVVAEAF

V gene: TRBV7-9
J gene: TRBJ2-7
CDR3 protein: ASSLEGRDSGRY

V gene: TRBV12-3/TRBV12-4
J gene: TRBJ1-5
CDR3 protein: ASSQHGRAQH

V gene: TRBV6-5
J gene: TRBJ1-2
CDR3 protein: ASSYSQGGYGYT

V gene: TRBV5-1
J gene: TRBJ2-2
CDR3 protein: ASSLALDWRGKSTGELF

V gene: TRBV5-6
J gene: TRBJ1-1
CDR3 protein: ASSPGTGRLSRTEAF

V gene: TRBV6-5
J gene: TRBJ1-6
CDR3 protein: ASSGQGNSPLH

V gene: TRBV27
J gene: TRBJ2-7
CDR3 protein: ASSDWFEQY

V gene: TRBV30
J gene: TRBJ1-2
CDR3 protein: AWSVNREGYGYT

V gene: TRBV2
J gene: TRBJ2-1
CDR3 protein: ASSETRGLQGEQF

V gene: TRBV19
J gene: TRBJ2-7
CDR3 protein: ASIGGQGSYEQY

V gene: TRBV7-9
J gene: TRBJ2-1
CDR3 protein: ASNSPREAEQF

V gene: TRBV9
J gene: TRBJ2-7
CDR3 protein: ASSVAEGLASYEQY

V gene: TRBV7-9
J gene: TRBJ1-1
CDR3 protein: ASSLAGEGTEAF

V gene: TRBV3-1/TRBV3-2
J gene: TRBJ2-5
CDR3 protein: ASSQALAGGETQY

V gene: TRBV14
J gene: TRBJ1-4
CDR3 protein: ASSPWTGRAEKLF

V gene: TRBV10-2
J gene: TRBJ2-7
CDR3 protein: ASSGTYEQY

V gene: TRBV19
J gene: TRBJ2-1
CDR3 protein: ASSKLAEYNEQF

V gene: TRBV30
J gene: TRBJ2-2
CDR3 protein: AWSVGGELF

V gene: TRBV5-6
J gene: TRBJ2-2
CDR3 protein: ASSYPGILGEAGELF

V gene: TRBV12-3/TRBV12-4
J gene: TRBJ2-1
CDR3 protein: ASSPQLVNEQF

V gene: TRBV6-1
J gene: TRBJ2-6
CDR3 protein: ASSAGARSGANVLT

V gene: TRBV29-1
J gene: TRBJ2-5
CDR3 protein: SVRGGGNIGETQY

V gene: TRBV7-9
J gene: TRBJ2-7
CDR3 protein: AVPDRTSYEQY

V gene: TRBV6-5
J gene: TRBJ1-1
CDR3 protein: ASSPTYSEAF

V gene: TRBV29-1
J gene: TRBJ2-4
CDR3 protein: SVESQGLAKNIQY

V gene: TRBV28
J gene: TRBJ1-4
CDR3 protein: ASITGTDEKLF

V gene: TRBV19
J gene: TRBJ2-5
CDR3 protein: ASSRAQGETQY

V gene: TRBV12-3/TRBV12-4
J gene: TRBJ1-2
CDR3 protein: ASSLPGRYGYT

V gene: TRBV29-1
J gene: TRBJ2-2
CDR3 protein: SVGTSGSIGELF

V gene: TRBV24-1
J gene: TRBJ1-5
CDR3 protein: ATSTGGSNQPQH

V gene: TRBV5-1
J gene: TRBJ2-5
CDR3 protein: ASSLRDSGETQY

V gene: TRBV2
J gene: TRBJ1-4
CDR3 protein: ASSKQGATNEKLF

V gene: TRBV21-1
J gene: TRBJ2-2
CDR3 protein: ASSKRGPGQSTGELF

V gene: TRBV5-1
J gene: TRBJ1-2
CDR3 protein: ASSLGQASHYGYT

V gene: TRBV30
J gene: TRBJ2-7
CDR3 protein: AWASDSYEQY

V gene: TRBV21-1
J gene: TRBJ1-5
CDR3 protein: ASSKVWGAGQPQH

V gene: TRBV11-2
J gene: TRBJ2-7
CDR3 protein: ASSSGQGHSYEQY

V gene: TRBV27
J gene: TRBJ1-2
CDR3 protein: ASSLSRGPGYT

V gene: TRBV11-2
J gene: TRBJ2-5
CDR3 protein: ASSQVGAGVWETQY

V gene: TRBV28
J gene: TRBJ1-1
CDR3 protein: ASRQRNTEAF

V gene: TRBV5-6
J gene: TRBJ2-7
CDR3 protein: ASSLLQGLTYEQY

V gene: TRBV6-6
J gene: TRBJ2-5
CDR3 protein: ASSRAGSGYQETQY

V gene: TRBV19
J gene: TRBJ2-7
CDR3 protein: ASSPQTGGAYEQY

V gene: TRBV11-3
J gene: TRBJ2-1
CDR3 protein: ASSRGGNEQF

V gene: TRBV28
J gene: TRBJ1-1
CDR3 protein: ASSPTTGVNTEAF

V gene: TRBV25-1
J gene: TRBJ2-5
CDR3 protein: ASTLAGGETQY

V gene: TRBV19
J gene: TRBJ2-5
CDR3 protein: ASSMGQAETQY

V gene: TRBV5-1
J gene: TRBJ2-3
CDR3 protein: ASSPNLAGGPPSITDTQY

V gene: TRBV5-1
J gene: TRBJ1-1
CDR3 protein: ASSAENTEAF

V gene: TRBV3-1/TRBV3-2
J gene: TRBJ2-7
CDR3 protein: ASSPRTGKSYEQY

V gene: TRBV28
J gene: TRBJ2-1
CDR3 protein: ASSLIAGGHEQF

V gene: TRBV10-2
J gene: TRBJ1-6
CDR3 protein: ASTGGRSLSPLH

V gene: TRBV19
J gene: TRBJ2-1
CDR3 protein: ASSIAPGYNEQF

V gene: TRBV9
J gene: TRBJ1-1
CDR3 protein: ASSVALNTEAF